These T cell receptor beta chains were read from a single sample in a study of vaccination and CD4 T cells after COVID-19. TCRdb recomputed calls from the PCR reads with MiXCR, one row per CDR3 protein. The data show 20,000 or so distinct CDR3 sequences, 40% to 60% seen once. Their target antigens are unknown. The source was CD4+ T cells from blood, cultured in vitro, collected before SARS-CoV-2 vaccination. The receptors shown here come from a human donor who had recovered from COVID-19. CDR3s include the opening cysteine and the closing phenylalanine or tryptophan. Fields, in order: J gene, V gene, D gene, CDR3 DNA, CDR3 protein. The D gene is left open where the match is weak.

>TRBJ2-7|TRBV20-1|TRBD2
TGCAGTGCTAGGGGGGTCCTAGCGGGAGGTACCGACGAGCAGTACTTC
CSARGVLAGGTDEQYF
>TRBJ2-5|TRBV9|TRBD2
TGTGCCAGCAGCCTCCGAGTTGGGACTAGCGGGAGGGCCCACCCTCAAGAGACCCAGTACTTC
CASSLRVGTSGRAHPQETQYF
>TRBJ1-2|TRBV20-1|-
TGCAGTGCTGGGACGGATAACTATGGCTACACCTTC
CSAGTDNYGYTF
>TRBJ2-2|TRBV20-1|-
TGCAGTGCGTGCTCGCGGAACACCGGGGAGCTGTTTTTT
CSACSRNTGELFF
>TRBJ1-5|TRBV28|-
TGTGCCAGCAGTTTGGGTCAGAAACATCAGCCCCAGCATTTT
CASSLGQKHQPQHF
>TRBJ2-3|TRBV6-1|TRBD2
TGTGCCAGCAGCCCGTTAGCGGGAGGCACAGATACGCAGTATTTT
CASSPLAGGTDTQYF
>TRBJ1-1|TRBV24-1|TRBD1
TGTGCCACCAGTGCAGGGGGGGGCACTGAAGCTTTCTTT
CATSAGGGTEAFF
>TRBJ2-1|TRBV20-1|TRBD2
TGCAGTGCTTCCCGCCAGCTACTAGCGGGAGGGGAGGTGTGGTTGAATGAGCAGTTCTTC
CSASRQLLAGGEVWLNEQFF
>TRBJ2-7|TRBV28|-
TGTGCCAGCAGTTTTTCTTTAGCGGCGTTCTCCTACGAGCAGTACTTC
CASSFSLAAFSYEQYF
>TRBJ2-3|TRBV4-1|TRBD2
TGCGCCAGCAGCCCGAGCGGGGGGGGACGGACTACGCAGTATTTT
CASSPSGGGRTTQYF